The 29 T cell receptor beta chains presented below share a single source sample, sequenced in a study of cytomegalovirus exposure and HLA in healthy donors. 13 Jbeta primers and 60 Vbeta primers were used for the PCR. The method was immunoSEQ multiplex PCR; TCRdb's version includes in-frame clones alone and lacks a portion of them. Of about 97,000 clones listed, around 79% are singletons. The specimen sequenced was PBMCs. All receptors derive from a woman in her forties in good health and CMV-seronegative.

The rearrangement links TRBV6-1 to TRBJ1-5; no clear D gene. Germline CDR1 is MNHNS and CDR2 is SASEGT. Trimming pared 5 bases from V and 5 bases from J, leaving 7 bases between. This CDR3 is 12 amino acids long. The CDR3 sequence: CASSYSDQPQHF. For the CDR3, the DNA is TGTGCCAGCAGTTATTCAGATCAGCCCCAGCATTTT.

This chain uses TRBV9 with TRBJ2-1, with 9 positions matching TRBD2. The CDR3 totals 13 residues. V shed 2 bases and J 7 bases; nucleotides not matched to a gene: 1. Germline values: CDR1 SGDLS, CDR2 YYNGEE. The CDR3: CASSVSGRNEQFF. The CDR3 DNA is TGTGCCAGCAGCGTCAGCGGGAGGAATGAGCAGTTCTTC.

The count of this clone is one. The chain carries TRBV27 and TRBJ2-5; a possible D gene is TRBD2 (5 bases). This CDR3 has 12 amino acids. V lost 6 bases and J 5 bases, leaving 10 bases between the germline ends. The germline V gene encodes CDR1 MNHEY and CDR2 SMNVEV (reference sequence). This CDR3 is CASSRTGETQYF. The CDR3 DNA follows: TGTGCCAGCAGCCGGACGGGGGAGACCCAGTACTTC.

The chain is built from TRBV29-1 and TRBJ2-7; 8 bases align to TRBD1. The germline CDR1 and CDR2 sequences are SQVTM and ANQGSEA. Trimming removed 1 base from V and 0 bases from J; junction bases left unmatched: 8. This CDR3 is built from 16 residues. CDR3 sequence: CSVEGTQGASSYEQYF. In nucleotides, the CDR3 is TGCAGCGTTGAAGGGACCCAGGGGGCTAGCTCCTACGAGCAGTACTTC.

This CDR3 is CASSVGLNYNEQFF. CDR3 in DNA: TGTGCCAGCAGCGTTGGACTGAACTACAATGAGCAGTTCTTC. This chain links TRBV7-2 with TRBJ2-1; a weak D match, TRBD2 (5 bases). Trimming took 5 bases from V and 3 from J, leaving 11 bases between them. Germline V gene sequence: CDR1 SGHTA, CDR2 FQGNSA. The CDR3 consists of 14 residues.

The sample holds a few counts of this clone. The chain has TRBV7-8 and TRBJ2-1; 12 bases map to TRBD1. Germline V CDR1 and CDR2: SGHVS, FQNEAQ. This CDR3 is 17 amino acids long. V shed 5 bases, J shed 8 bases, and the junction held 13 bases outside the gene matches. CDR3: CASSPAYRDRGRDEQFF. For the CDR3, the DNA is TGTGCCAGCAGCCCCGCTTATAGGGACAGGGGGCGTGATGAGCAGTTCTTC. The entire variable domain, with the rest obtained from reference TRBV7-8 and TRBJ2-1, is as follows: GAGVSQSPRYKVAKRGQDVALRCDPISGHVSLFWYQQALGQGPEFLTYFQNEAQLDKSGLPSDRFFAERPEGSVSTLKIQRTQQEDSAVYLCASSPAYRDRGRDEQFFGPGTRLTVL.

The chain combines TRBV2 with TRBJ2-7; D is uncertain. The CDR3 extends over 10 amino acids. From germline, CDR1 is SNHLY and CDR2 FYNNEI. Trimming pared 7 bases from V and 5 bases from J, leaving 6 bases between. The CDR3 here is CASISHEQYF. The DNA for the CDR3 is TGTGCCAGCATAAGCCACGAGCAGTACTTC.

This chain connects TRBV14 to TRBJ2-1, with 7 bases that match TRBD2. The CDR3 is 19 residues long. CDR1 is SGHDN and CDR2 is FVKESK in the germline V gene. Unmatched junction bases numbered 15, after V lost 1 base and J lost 3 bases. CDR3 nucleotide sequence: TGTGCCAGCAGCCAAGTAATTTTCTTGGGAGGGCCAGGCTACAATGAGCAGTTCTTC. Translation: CASSQVIFLGGPGYNEQFF.

This chain uses TRBV7-3 with TRBJ1-4; a weak D match, TRBD1 (6 bases). Germline lookup yields CDR1 SGHTA and CDR2 FQGTGA. The CDR3 runs to 17 residues. With 4 bases removed from V and 4 bases from J, the gap between germline ends came to 19 bases. The CDR3 bases are TGTGCCAGCAGCTACCAGGGCAGGGGAAGGCTTAATGAAAAACTGTTTTTT. This sequence encodes CASSYQGRGRLNEKLFF.

J is TRBJ2-1 and V is TRBV4-2; 10 bases fit TRBD2. The CDR3 totals 18 residues. V dropped 4 bases and J dropped 15; count of bases not matched to a gene: 24. The V gene's germline CDR1 is LGHNA and CDR2 YNFKEQ. CDR3 DNA sequence: TGTGCCAGCAGCCTAGCAACTTCGGGGGTGGCAAGCGGGGGGGCCTGGTTCTTC. It translates to CASSLATSGVASGGAWFF.

The chain couples TRBV7-6 to TRBJ1-4; no clear D. Trimming took off 1 base at V and 8 bases at J, with 11 bases between the two ends. The CDR3 spans 14 residues. CDR1 and CDR2 (germline): SGHVS, FNYEAQ. The CDR3 reads CASSLGGVREKLFF. CDR3 sequence (DNA): TGTGCCAGCAGCTTAGGTGGTGTTCGGGAAAAACTGTTTTTT.

The chain combines TRBV7-9 with TRBJ1-1; the D is unclear. The CDR3 runs to 15 residues. From germline, CDR1 is SEHNR and CDR2 FQNEAQ (reference sequence). Trimming took 7 bases from V and 3 from J, leaving 18 bases between them. The CDR3 DNA reads TGTGCCAGCACCCTCGGGGAGGGTTGGGACACTGAAGCTTTCTTT. Its translation: CASTLGEGWDTEAFF.

Regarding this clone: An end of the junction does not agree with germline; a read error may underlie this. The CDR3 protein is CSSSLRTSGTSYEQYF. The CDR3 DNA is TGTTCCAGCAGCCTCCGGACTAGCGGGACTTCTTACGAGCAGTACTTC. The chain couples TRBV7-9 to TRBJ2-7, with 12 bases fitting TRBD2. CDR1 is SEHNR, CDR2 FQNEAQ, per germline (reference sequence). The CDR3 runs to 16 residues. The variable domain in full, with the rest retrieved from reference TRBV7-9 and TRBJ2-7, is DTGVSQNPRHKITKRGQNVTFRCDPISEHNRLYWYRQTLGQGPEFLTYFQNEAQLEKSRLLSDRFSAERPKGSFSTLEIQRTEQGDSAMYLCSSSLRTSGTSYEQYFGPGTRLTVT.

The V gene is TRBV9, the J gene TRBJ2-3; 9 nucleotides line up with TRBD2. V lost 4 bases to trimming and J lost 4 bases; unmatched junction nucleotides: 1. This CDR3 has 13 amino acids. CDR1 SGDLS and CDR2 YYNGEE come from the germline V gene. The CDR3 region is CASSPSGADTQYF. The CDR3 DNA follows: TGTGCCAGCAGCCCTAGCGGGGCAGATACGCAGTATTTT.

The genes are TRBV6-4 and TRBJ2-3; TRBD2 agrees at 11 bases. V was clipped by 7 bases and J by 0 bases; unmatched bases: 3. The germline gives CDR1 MRHNA, CDR2 SNTAGT. This CDR3 has 15 residues. The CDR3 nucleotides read TGTGCCAGCAAACGGACTAGCGGGAGCACAGATACGCAGTATTTT. It yields the protein CASKRTSGSTDTQYF.

This clone occurred a few times. The gene calls are TRBV7-2 and TRBJ2-1; 8 bases line up with TRBD2. V shed 1 base and J 8 bases; nucleotides not matched to a gene: 13. The CDR3 is 17 residues long. Germline CDR1 SGHTA, CDR2 FQGNSA. The CDR3 reads CASSLDVGGGRRDEQFF. The DNA of the CDR3 is TGTGCCAGCAGCTTAGATGTCGGCGGGGGGCGCCGGGATGAGCAGTTCTTC. The full variable domain, completed using reference TRBV7-2 and TRBJ2-1, is GAGVSQSPSNKVTEKGKDVELRCDPISGHTALYWYRQSLGQGLEFLIYFQGNSAPDKSGLPSDRFSAERTGGSVSTLTIQRTQQEDSAVYLCASSLDVGGGRRDEQFFGPGTRLTVL.

The chain is built from TRBV5-5 and TRBJ2-7; 12 positions match TRBD1. The V segment lost 4 bases and the J segment 1 base; nucleotides outside the gene matches: 3. Germline values: CDR1 SGHKS, CDR2 YYEKEE (reference sequence). CDR3 length: 15 amino acids. The CDR3 coding sequence is TGTGCCAGCAGCCGGGGACAGGGGGCTTCCTACGAGCAGTACTTC. It translates to CASSRGQGASYEQYF.

The J gene is TRBJ1-2, the V gene TRBV11-2; D is unclear. Germline CDR1 reads SGHAT; CDR2 reads FQNNGV. V dropped 7 bases and J dropped 0 bases, with 9 bases sitting between them. The CDR3 runs to 13 residues. The CDR3 sequence is CASTFSSNYGYTF. The DNA for the CDR3 is TGTGCCAGCACCTTTAGTTCTAACTATGGCTACACCTTC.

A word on this clone: One junction end does not reproduce the germline sequence, and a read error may be involved. The V and J genes are TRBV6-1 and TRBJ2-3; 11 bases match TRBD2. Germline V gene data show CDR1 as MNHNS and CDR2 as SASEGT. The CDR3 extends over 16 amino acids. The CDR3 coding sequence is TGTGCCAGCAGTGAACTTAGCGGGGGGGCCACAGATGCGCAGTATTTT. Translated: CASSELSGGATDAQYF.

The genes are TRBV6-5 and TRBJ1-2; 7 nucleotides match TRBD1. The CDR3 totals 15 residues. Germline loops: CDR1 MNHEY, CDR2 SVGAGI. The trim removed 5 bases at V and 2 bases at J, leaving 8 bases unmatched. In DNA, the CDR3 is TGTGCCAGCAGTAATTCCGACAGGGCCAACTATGGCTACACCTTC. It specifies CASSNSDRANYGYTF.

This clone appeared a single time. The chain links TRBV2 to TRBJ2-2, with D possibly being TRBD2 (5 bases). Trimming stripped 7 bases from V and 3 bases from J, with 9 bases between. Germline assignment: CDR1 SNHLY and CDR2 FYNNEI. The CDR3 loop spans 13 amino acids. The CDR3 DNA is TGTGCCAGCATCAAGGAGGACACCGGGGAGCTGTTTTTT. This codes for CASIKEDTGELFF.

As for this clone: The same CDR3 also results from other DNA sequences found in this sample. The chain combines TRBV7-9 with TRBJ2-1; 7 bases map to TRBD2. The V and J ends lost 5 bases and 1 base, in that order; junction bases with no gene match: 11. The CDR3 runs 17 residues. Germline V gene lookup returns CDR1 SEHNR and CDR2 FQNEAQ (reference sequence). The CDR3 reads CASSLGLVTGSYNEQFF. In nucleotides, the CDR3 is TGTGCCAGCAGCCTTGGACTAGTAACGGGGTCCTACAATGAGCAGTTCTTC.

In DNA form, the CDR3 reads TGTGCCAGCAGCGTAGTTGCGGGGGGACCCACAGATACGCAGTATTTT. It codes for CASSVVAGGPTDTQYF. The rearrangement links TRBV9 to TRBJ2-3; 8 bases line up with TRBD2. Germline V gives CDR1 SGDLS, CDR2 YYNGEE. CDR3 size: 16 residues. V was pared by 0 bases and J by 2 bases, with 5 bases of the junction left unmatched. Together with reference TRBV9 and TRBJ2-3, the CDR3 gives the full variable domain: DSGVTQTPKHLITATGQRVTLRCSPRSGDLSVYWYQQSLDQGLQFLIQYYNGEERAKGNILERFSAQQFPDLHSELNLSSLELGDSALYFCASSVVAGGPTDTQYFGPGTRLTVL.

V is TRBV30 and J is TRBJ2-1; 7 positions agree with TRBD2. This CDR3 spans 12 amino acids. Looked up from germline, CDR1 is GTSNPN and CDR2 is SVGIG (reference sequence). V dropped 5 bases and J dropped 11; count of bases not matched to a gene: 9. CDR3: CAWALSGPQQFF. In DNA, the CDR3 is TGTGCCTGGGCCCTTAGCGGGCCGCAGCAGTTCTTC.

The chain couples TRBV5-8 to TRBJ2-1, with 8 bases lining up with TRBD1. This CDR3 spans 15 amino acids. With 4 bases clipped from V and 2 bases from J, the junction kept 5 bases outside the gene matches. Germline V gene lookup returns CDR1 SGHTS and CDR2 YDEGEE. CDR3 sequence reads: CASSTGQDAYNEQFF. CDR3 bases: TGTGCCAGCAGCACGGGACAGGATGCCTACAATGAGCAGTTCTTC.

This clone was observed a single time. The V and J genes are TRBV30 and TRBJ2-3, with D possibly being TRBD1 (6 bases). Trimming left V 0 bases short and J 12 bases short, with 10 bases between. The length of the CDR3 is 11 residues. Per the germline V gene, CDR1 is GTSNPN and CDR2 is SVGIG (reference sequence). The CDR3 DNA is TGTGCCTGGAGTGTAAACAGGGACCAGTATTTT. Protein product: CAWSVNRDQYF.

This chain uses TRBV6-1 with TRBJ2-7; no firm D call. The CDR3 extends over 14 amino acids. V was trimmed by 5 bases and J by 5 bases, leaving 16 bases between them. Germline-derived CDR1 and CDR2 are MNHNS and SASEGT. The DNA for the CDR3 is TGTGCCAGCAGTCACCACTCCAACCCCCACGAGCAGTACTTC. Encoded protein: CASSHHSNPHEQYF.

This clone was seen more than once but under ten times. V usage is TRBV6-6 and J usage is TRBJ2-7; 9 bases fit TRBD2. The CDR3 spans 14 residues. The germline CDR1 and CDR2 sequences are MNHNY and SVGAGI (reference sequence). The V segment lost 8 bases and the J segment 0 bases; nucleotides outside the gene matches: 5. CDR3 DNA sequence: TGTGCCAGCGGAAATAGCGGGAGCTCCTACGAGCAGTACTTC. Protein product: CASGNSGSSYEQYF.

This clone was seen more than once but under ten times. The genes are TRBV7-6 and TRBJ1-1, with 9 bases matching TRBD1. J gave up 3 bases and V 5 bases, and 1 base lay outside the gene matches. Looked up from germline, CDR1 is SGHVS and CDR2 is FNYEAQ. The CDR3 has 13 amino acids. CDR3 nucleotide sequence: TGTGCCAGCAGCAGGACAGGGGACACTGAAGCTTTCTTT. Translated, it gives CASSRTGDTEAFF.